The clone carrying this T cell receptor (beta chain) showed up many times. Its antigen is not identified. Germline values: CDR1 SGHRS, CDR2 YFSETQ. This CDR3 region has 17 residues. The V gene lost 0 bases and the J gene lost 8 bases, with 18 bases spanning the gap. Then a second PCR, running roughly 7 to 11 cycles, was carried out with a sample-barcoded 5' primer and a J-beta primer mix. A 12-random-nucleotide template-switch adaptor tagged each cDNA molecule. Via MiXCR, TCRdb re-called the 5' RACE reads, giving one row per CDR3 protein. The sample shows about 640,000 distinct CDR3 sequences, about 30% of them seen only once. These data belong to a study of blood T cells in healthy people across ages. Study results and limitations: The lack of PBMC sorting stopped any conclusive naive versus antigen-experienced comparison. TCR beta diversity per million T cells fell roughly linearly with age.

The TCR originated in a woman aged 80 or older in good health. V gene TRBV5-1 combines with J gene TRBJ1-6; D is perhaps TRBD1 (6 bases). Material: blood. The chain's CDR3 is CASSLAVSDWGHSPLHF. Here the CDR3 DNA reads TGCGCCAGCAGCTTGGCCGTATCGGACTGGGGGCATTCACCCCTCCACTTT.